Sequencing of this T cell receptor beta chain was carried out in a study of neurological immune-mediated disorders. TCRdb called the 5' RACE reads again in MiXCR, with one record for every CDR3 protein. The table records fewer than 40,000 distinct CDR3 sequences, roughly an eighth of them present only once. This sample's time point: longitudinal time-point 2. As healthy controls, volunteers from a blood bank in Maryland, USA, were used. Stored at -80 C, 2 million PBMCs were the source of the unsorted libraries. Points from the study as a whole: HTLV-1-associated myelopathy had the most TCR clonal expansion, while multiple sclerosis had the least, a level that fell below healthy controls.

To note about this clonotype: Its antigen is not identified.

V was clipped by 7 bases and J by 4 bases, with 18 bases between them. The length of the CDR3 is 15 residues. Germline V gene lookup returns CDR1 SGHRS and CDR2 YFSETQ. This receptor was taken from a woman aged 35 to 49 in good health. Sequencing used PBMCs. The chain is built from TRBV5-1 and TRBJ2-1; tentatively, D is TRBD1 or TRBD2 (5 bases each). The CDR3 DNA sequence: TGCGCCAGCCGGTGGGACCCGACCCTATACAATGAGCAGTTCTTC. Translation gives CASRWDPTLYNEQFF.